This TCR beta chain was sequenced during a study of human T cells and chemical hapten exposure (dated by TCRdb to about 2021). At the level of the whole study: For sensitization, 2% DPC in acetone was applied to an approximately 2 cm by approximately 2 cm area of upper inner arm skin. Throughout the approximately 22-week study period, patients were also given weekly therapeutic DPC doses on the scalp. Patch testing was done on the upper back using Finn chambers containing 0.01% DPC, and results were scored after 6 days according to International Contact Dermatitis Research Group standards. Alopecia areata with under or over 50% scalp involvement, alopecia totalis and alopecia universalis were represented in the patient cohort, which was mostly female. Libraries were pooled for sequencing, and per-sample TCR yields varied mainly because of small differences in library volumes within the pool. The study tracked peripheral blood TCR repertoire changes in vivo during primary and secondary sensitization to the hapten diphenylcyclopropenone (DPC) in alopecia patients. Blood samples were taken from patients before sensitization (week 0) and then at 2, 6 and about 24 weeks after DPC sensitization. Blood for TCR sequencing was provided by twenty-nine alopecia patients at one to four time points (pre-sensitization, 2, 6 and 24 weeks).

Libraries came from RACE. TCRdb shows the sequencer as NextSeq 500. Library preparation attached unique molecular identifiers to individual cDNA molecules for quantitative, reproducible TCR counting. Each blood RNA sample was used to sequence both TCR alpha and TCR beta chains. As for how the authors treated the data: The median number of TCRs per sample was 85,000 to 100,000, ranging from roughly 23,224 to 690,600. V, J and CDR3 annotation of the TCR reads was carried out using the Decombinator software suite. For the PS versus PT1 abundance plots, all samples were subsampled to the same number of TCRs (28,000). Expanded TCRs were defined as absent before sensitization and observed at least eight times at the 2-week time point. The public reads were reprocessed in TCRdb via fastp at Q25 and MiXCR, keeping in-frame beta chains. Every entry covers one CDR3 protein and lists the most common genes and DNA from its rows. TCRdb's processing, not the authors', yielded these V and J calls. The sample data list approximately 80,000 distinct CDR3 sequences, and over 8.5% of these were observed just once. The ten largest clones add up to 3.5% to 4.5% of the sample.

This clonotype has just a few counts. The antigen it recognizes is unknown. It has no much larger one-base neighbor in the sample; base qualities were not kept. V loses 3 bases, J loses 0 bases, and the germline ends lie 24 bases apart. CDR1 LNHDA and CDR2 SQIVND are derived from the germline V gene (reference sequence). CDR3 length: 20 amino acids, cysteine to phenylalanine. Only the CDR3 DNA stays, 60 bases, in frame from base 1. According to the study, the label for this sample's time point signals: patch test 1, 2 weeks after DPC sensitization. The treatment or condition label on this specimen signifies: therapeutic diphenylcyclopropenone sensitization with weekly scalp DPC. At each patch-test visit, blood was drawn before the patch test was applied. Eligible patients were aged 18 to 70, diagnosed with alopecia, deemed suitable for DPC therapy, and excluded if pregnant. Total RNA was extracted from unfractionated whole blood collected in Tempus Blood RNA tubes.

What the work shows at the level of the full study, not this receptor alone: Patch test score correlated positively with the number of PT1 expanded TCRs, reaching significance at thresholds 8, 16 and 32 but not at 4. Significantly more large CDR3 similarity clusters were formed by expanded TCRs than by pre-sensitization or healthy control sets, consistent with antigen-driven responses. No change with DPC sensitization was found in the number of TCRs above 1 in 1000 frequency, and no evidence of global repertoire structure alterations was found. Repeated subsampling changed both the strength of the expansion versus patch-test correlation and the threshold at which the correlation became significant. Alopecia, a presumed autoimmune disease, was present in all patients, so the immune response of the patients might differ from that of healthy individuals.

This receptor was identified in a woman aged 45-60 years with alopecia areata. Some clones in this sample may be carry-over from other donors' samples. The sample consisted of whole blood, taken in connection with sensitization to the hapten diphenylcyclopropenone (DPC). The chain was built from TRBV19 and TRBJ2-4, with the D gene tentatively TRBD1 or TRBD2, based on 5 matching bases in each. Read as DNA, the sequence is TGTGCCAGTAGTATCTCCCCTCCGGGACGGGGATTTCTAGCCAAAAACATTCAGTACTTC. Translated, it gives CASSISPPGRGFLAKNIQYF.